Following are 20 T cell receptor beta chains from one sample sequenced in a study of shared clonotypes between healthy human individuals. Libraries were prepared by immunoSEQ multiplex PCR; TCRdb keeps only in-frame clonotypes and omits some of them. The data contain 2,500,000 or so clones, about 90% of them seen just once; the ten biggest clones take up roughly 0.34%. Input material: naive CD4+ T cells from PBMCs. Subset indicated: CD45RA+ positively selected. The origin of the receptors is a man in his late teens or twenties in good health. Some clones in this sample may be carry-over from other donors' samples.

J is TRBJ1-1 and V is TRBV2; D might be TRBD1 (5 bases). Trimming left V 6 bases short and J 7 bases short, with 12 bases between. The CDR3 sequence is 12 residues long. The germline gives CDR1 SNHLY, CDR2 FYNNEI. In nucleotides, the CDR3 is TGTGCCAGCAGACGCGGGGGAGGTGAAGCTTTCTTT. Its protein product is CASRRGGGEAFF.

The chain links TRBV14 to TRBJ2-5; D gene ambiguous. V lost 0 bases, J lost 3 bases, and 11 bases lay in between. Germline V gene lookup returns CDR1 SGHDN and CDR2 FVKESK. The CDR3 has 15 residues. CDR3 bases: TGTGCCAGCAGCCAAGATTGGGGTACCAAAGAGACCCAGTACTTC. Its protein product is CASSQDWGTKETQYF. Full variable domain (outside the CDR3, taken from reference TRBV14 and TRBJ2-5): EAGVTQFPSHSVIEKGQTVTLRCDPISGHDNLYWYRRVMGKEIKFLLHFVKESKQDESGMPNNRFLAERTGGTYSTLKVQPAELEDSGVYFCASSQDWGTKETQYFGPGTRLLVL.

This chain joins TRBV5-4 and TRBJ2-5, with 11 bases aligning to TRBD1. The CDR3 is made up of 16 amino acids. Germline CDR1 SGHNT, CDR2 YYREEE (reference sequence). Trimming took 4 bases from V and 7 from J; bases not matched to a gene: 12. This CDR3 reads CASSPQDRGRDGTQYF. In DNA form, the CDR3 reads TGTGCCAGCAGCCCACAGGACAGGGGGCGTGATGGGACCCAGTACTTC.

The chain carries TRBV28 and TRBJ2-5, with 9 bases identical to TRBD2. Germline-derived CDR1 and CDR2 are MDHEN and SYDVKM. The V segment lost 6 bases and the J segment 0 bases; nucleotides outside the gene matches: 5. CDR3 size: 15 residues. CDR3 region: CASSSSGRYQETQYF. The CDR3 nucleotides are TGTGCCAGCAGCTCAAGCGGGAGGTACCAAGAGACCCAGTACTTC.

The chain recombines TRBV4-1 with TRBJ2-7; tentatively, D is TRBD2 (5 bases). V was pared by 1 base and J by 0 bases, with 16 bases between. The V gene's germline CDR1 is MGHRA and CDR2 YSYEKL. The CDR3 covers 17 residues. Here the CDR3 DNA reads TGCGCCAGCAGCCAAGGTTTCTCATCCGGACTCTCCTACGAGCAGTACTTC. Translated: CASSQGFSSGLSYEQYF.

This clone was seen a single time. This sample includes further DNA sequences coding for the same CDR3. The chain carries TRBV28 and TRBJ1-2; D possibly corresponds to TRBD1 (6 bases). CDR3 length: 13 amino acids. In germline, CDR1 is MDHEN, CDR2 SYDVKM. V lost 2 bases to trimming and J lost 2 bases, with 6 bases between them. The CDR3 bases are TGTGCCAGCAGTTTAACAGGGAACTATGGCTACACCTTC. Encoded protein: CASSLTGNYGYTF.

This rearrangement joins TRBV15 to TRBJ2-1, with a possible D match to TRBD2 (5 bases). Germline assignment: CDR1 LNHNV and CDR2 YYDKDF (reference sequence). The CDR3 is made up of 17 amino acids. V was shortened by 0 bases and J by 0 bases, with 12 bases between the two germline ends. This CDR3 is CATSRDLRGSSYNEQFF. The CDR3 DNA sequence: TGTGCCACCAGCAGAGATCTCCGTGGGAGCTCCTACAATGAGCAGTTCTTC.

The rearrangement joins TRBV6-1 to TRBJ1-1; possibly TRBD1 for D (6 bases). The germline CDR1 and CDR2 sequences are MNHNS and SASEGT. V was clipped by 3 bases and J by 5 bases, with 16 bases between them. This CDR3 has 15 amino acids. The CDR3 DNA sequence: TGTGCCAGCAGTGAGGGAGGGGGGGGGAAGACTGAAGCTTTCTTT. Its translation is CASSEGGGGKTEAFF.

V usage is TRBV4-1 and J usage is TRBJ2-5; 8 nucleotides line up with TRBD2. Germline CDR1 is MGHRA and CDR2 is YSYEKL. The CDR3 is 17 residues long. The V and J ends lost 0 bases and 5 bases, in that order; junction bases with no gene match: 11. The CDR3 protein is CASSQDGTGGPFETQYF. CDR3 DNA: TGCGCCAGCAGCCAAGATGGAACGGGAGGGCCTTTCGAGACCCAGTACTTC.

This clone was detected a few times. The sample has other DNA sequences that encode this CDR3 too. The chain recombines TRBV7-2 with TRBJ2-7; D unresolved. There are 14 residues in the CDR3. V was clipped by 1 base and J by 0 bases, with 7 bases between them. Per germline, CDR1 SGHTA and CDR2 FQGNSA. DNA for the CDR3: TGTGCCAGCAGCTTAGACAGATACTCCTACGAGCAGTACTTC. Protein: CASSLDRYSYEQYF.

As for this clone: One end of the junction varies from germline; a read error may be responsible. V usage is TRBV7-2 and J usage is TRBJ2-1; 8 positions agree with TRBD2. The CDR3 totals 13 residues. The germline gives CDR1 SGHTA, CDR2 FQGNSA. CDR3 nucleotide sequence: TGTGCCACCAGCCCGGGAGGGTACAATGAGCAGTTCTTC. It yields the protein CATSPGGYNEQFF.

The chain employs TRBV28 and TRBJ2-3; TRBD1 is a possible D gene (7 bases). The CDR3 totals 13 residues. Germline V gives CDR1 MDHEN, CDR2 SYDVKM. V was trimmed by 5 bases and J by 5 bases, leaving 11 bases between them. CDR3 protein: CASSAQGGDTQYF. The CDR3 nucleotides read TGTGCCAGCAGTGCTCAGGGGGGAGATACGCAGTATTTT.

J is TRBJ2-1 and V is TRBV9; no clear D. The germline gives CDR1 SGDLS, CDR2 YYNGEE. This CDR3 has 16 amino acids. V was cut by 0 bases and J by 0 bases, with 10 bases left in between. CDR3 sequence: CASSVGGHSSYNEQFF. The CDR3 nucleotides are TGTGCCAGCAGCGTAGGCGGCCACAGCTCCTACAATGAGCAGTTCTTC.

The chain recombines TRBV2 with TRBJ2-5, with TRBD2 matching 7 bases. With 5 bases clipped from V and 1 base from J, the junction kept 4 bases outside the gene matches. The CDR3 extends over 14 amino acids. Looked up from germline, CDR1 is SNHLY and CDR2 is FYNNEI. CDR3 coding DNA: TGTGCCAGCAGTAAGGGGACTACCCAAGAGACCCAGTACTTC. Its translation: CASSKGTTQETQYF.

The chain employs TRBV5-1 and TRBJ1-1, with TRBD1 matching over 11 bases. The junction had 11 bases not matched to a gene; V was cut back by 7 bases and J by 3 bases. This CDR3 has 16 residues. Germline-derived CDR1 and CDR2 are SGHRS and YFSETQ. CDR3 in amino acids: CASGRTGGGVDTEAFF. Written as DNA, the CDR3 is TGCGCCAGCGGCCGGACAGGGGGCGGGGTGGACACTGAAGCTTTCTTT.

Here the CDR3 reads CASSLVSVTANHEQYF. CDR3 coding DNA: TGTGCCAGCAGCTTAGTCTCGGTGACAGCCAACCACGAGCAGTACTTC. The chain uses TRBV7-6 and TRBJ2-7; the D gene is possibly TRBD1 (5 bases). The germline CDR1 and CDR2 sequences are SGHVS and FNYEAQ. The length of the CDR3 is 16 residues. V was cut by 1 base and J by 5 bases, with 18 bases left in between.

This CDR3 is CASSTGTAAYEQYF. The DNA of the CDR3 is TGTGCCAGCAGCACCGGGACAGCGGCCTACGAGCAGTACTTC. The chain employs TRBV2 and TRBJ2-7; 7 nucleotides match TRBD1. V gave up 6 bases and J gave up 2 bases; unmatched junction bases: 7. This CDR3 comprises 14 residues. Germline V gene sequence: CDR1 SNHLY, CDR2 FYNNEI.

This clone was seen only a few times. The same CDR3 also results from other DNA sequences found in this sample. The chain combines TRBV18 with TRBJ2-7, with 9 nucleotides matching TRBD1. Per the germline V gene, CDR1 is KGHSH and CDR2 is LQKENI. V trimming: 3 bases; J trimming: 2 bases; junction bases outside the gene matches: 2. The CDR3 spans 14 residues. In DNA form, the CDR3 reads TGTGCCAGCTCACCGGGGACAGGGACCTACGAGCAGTACTTC. Its protein is CASSPGTGTYEQYF.

To note about this clone: The DNA is omitted, as the CDR3 cannot be located on it reliably, and the CDR3 follows TCRdb's listing. This chain links TRBV21-1 with TRBJ1-3. TRBV21-1 is reported as a pseudogene. Termini included, the CDR3 measures 18 amino acids. The CDR3 sequence is CASSKVSARVASGNTIYF.

This sequence joins TRBV5-4 and TRBJ2-7; D possibly uses TRBD1 or TRBD2 (5 bases each). The CDR3 runs to 16 residues. CDR1 is SGHNT, CDR2 YYREEE, per germline (reference sequence). Trimming cost V 4 bases and J 2 bases, with 19 bases left between them. CDR3 protein: CASSTPRRGQPYEQYF. CDR3 bases: TGTGCCAGCAGCACACCCCGTCGGGGCCAACCCTACGAGCAGTACTTC. The variable domain in full, completed from reference TRBV5-4 and TRBJ2-7, reads ETGVTQSPTHLIKTRGQQVTLRCSSQSGHNTVSWYQQALGQGPQFIFQYYREEENGRGNFPPRFSGLQFPNYSSELNVNALELDDSALYLCASSTPRRGQPYEQYFGPGTRLTVT.